A selection of T cell receptor beta chains follows, all from one sample in a study of CD8 T cells in Susac syndrome. TCRdb re-called the immunoSEQ multiplex PCR reads through MiXCR, storing one row per CDR3 protein. Of hundreds of thousands of distinct CDR3 sequences listed, 85% to 90% were seen once; the top ten hold roughly 0.11%. The specimen was CD8+ T cells from PBMCs. The receptors were gathered from a human donor with multiple sclerosis. The CDR3 runs from the conserved cysteine through the conserved F or W. D genes are given only for firm matches. For some rows the clone size is stated as once, few or many, or as a class when expanded; others skip it.

V gene: TRBV10-3
J gene: TRBJ1-1
D gene: -
clone size: once
CDR3 protein: CAIMEGVDTEAFF
CDR3 DNA: TGTGCCATCATGGAGGGGGTGGACACTGAAGCTTTCTTT

V gene: TRBV27
J gene: TRBJ2-7
D gene: -
clone size: -
CDR3 protein: CATRGSSYEQYF
CDR3 DNA: TGTGCCACTCGGGGGAGCTCCTACGAGCAGTACTTC

V gene: TRBV4-1
J gene: TRBJ2-3
D gene: -
clone size: -
CDR3 protein: CASSQGGPSTDTQYF
CDR3 DNA: TGCGCCAGCAGCCAAGGCGGGCCAAGCACAGATACGCAGTATTTT

V gene: TRBV6-1
J gene: TRBJ2-3
D gene: TRBD2
clone size: -
CDR3 protein: CASSPTSGGADTQYF
CDR3 DNA: TGTGCCAGCAGTCCGACTAGCGGGGGGGCAGATACGCAGTATTTT

V gene: TRBV7-9
J gene: TRBJ2-1
D gene: -
clone size: -
CDR3 protein: CASSLGPFSYNEQFF
CDR3 DNA: TGTGCCAGCAGCCTGGGACCGTTCTCCTACAATGAGCAGTTCTTC

V gene: TRBV5-1
J gene: TRBJ2-1
D gene: -
clone size: -
CDR3 protein: CASSLDRAQSSYNEQFF
CDR3 DNA: TGCGCCAGCAGCTTGGACAGGGCGCAGAGCTCCTACAATGAGCAGTTCTTC

V gene: TRBV2
J gene: TRBJ2-7
D gene: TRBD1
clone size: few
CDR3 protein: CASRGRGRGYEQYF
CDR3 DNA: TGTGCCAGCAGGGGTAGGGGGCGCGGCTACGAGCAGTACTTC

V gene: TRBV20-1
J gene: TRBJ2-1
D gene: TRBD2
clone size: -
CDR3 protein: CSATGLGSRNEQFF
CDR3 DNA: TGCAGTGCCACGGGACTAGGGAGCCGCAATGAGCAGTTCTTC

V gene: TRBV30
J gene: TRBJ2-7
D gene: -
clone size: -
CDR3 protein: CAWSVLIEGVSNEQYF
CDR3 DNA: TGTGCCTGGAGTGTCTTGATAGAGGGGGTGTCAAACGAGCAGTACTTC

V gene: TRBV10-3
J gene: TRBJ2-7
D gene: -
clone size: -
CDR3 protein: CAIADLKEPYEQYF
CDR3 DNA: TGTGCCATAGCGGACCTAAAGGAACCCTACGAGCAGTACTTC

V gene: TRBV7-9
J gene: TRBJ2-7
D gene: -
clone size: few
CDR3 protein: CASSFGSGFSYEQYF
CDR3 DNA: TGTGCCAGCAGCTTTGGCTCAGGATTCTCCTACGAGCAGTACTTC

V gene: TRBV4-1
J gene: TRBJ1-2
D gene: -
clone size: -
CDR3 protein: CASSPGTLVGYTF
CDR3 DNA: TGCGCCAGCAGCCCGGGGACACTTGTCGGCTACACCTTC

V gene: TRBV27
J gene: TRBJ2-7
D gene: TRBD2
clone size: -
CDR3 protein: CASSLTGTSGSRWGYEQYF
CDR3 DNA: TGTGCCAGCAGCTTGACTGGGACTAGCGGGAGTAGGTGGGGCTACGAGCAGTACTTC

V gene: TRBV5-6
J gene: TRBJ1-4
D gene: -
clone size: few
CDR3 protein: CASSLLSGGEELFF
CDR3 DNA: TGTGCCAGCAGCTTGTTGTCTGGGGGGGAGGAACTGTTTTTT

V gene: TRBV4-1
J gene: TRBJ1-2
D gene: -
clone size: -
CDR3 protein: CASSLPTGQSRDGYTF
CDR3 DNA: TGCGCCAGCAGCCTCCCAACGGGGCAGTCACGAGACGGCTACACCTTC

V gene: TRBV29-1
J gene: TRBJ1-1
D gene: -
clone size: -
CDR3 protein: CSVDPQTTVEAFF
CDR3 DNA: TGCAGCGTTGACCCCCAAACCACAGTTGAAGCTTTCTTT

V gene: TRBV2
J gene: TRBJ2-1
D gene: TRBD2
clone size: -
CDR3 protein: CASSEDLSREIAEQFF
CDR3 DNA: TGTGCCAGCAGTGAAGATCTATCGCGGGAGATAGCTGAGCAGTTCTTC

V gene: TRBV6-5
J gene: TRBJ2-7
D gene: -
clone size: few
CDR3 protein: CASSYSNVGSLSEQYF
CDR3 DNA: TGTGCCAGCAGTTACTCGAATGTAGGGTCCTTGAGCGAGCAGTACTTC

V gene: TRBV4-1
J gene: TRBJ2-2
D gene: TRBD1
clone size: -
CDR3 protein: CASSQVTGTNTGELFF
CDR3 DNA: TGCGCCAGCAGCCAAGTGACAGGGACGAACACCGGGGAGCTGTTTTTT

V gene: TRBV30
J gene: TRBJ2-7
D gene: -
clone size: -
CDR3 protein: CAWSDIYEQYF
CDR3 DNA: TGTGCCTGGAGCGACATATACGAGCAGTACTTC

V gene: TRBV2
J gene: TRBJ1-4
D gene: -
clone size: -
CDR3 protein: CASRPLTREEEKLFF
CDR3 DNA: TGTGCCAGCAGACCTTTGACCCGAGAAGAGGAAAAACTGTTTTTT

V gene: TRBV6-1
J gene: TRBJ2-5
D gene: TRBD2
clone size: -
CDR3 protein: CASSPSAAGIFQETQYF
CDR3 DNA: TGTGCCAGCAGTCCATCAGCAGCGGGAATATTCCAAGAGACCCAGTACTTC

V gene: TRBV14
J gene: TRBJ2-2
D gene: -
clone size: few
CDR3 protein: CASSQTNTGELFF
CDR3 DNA: TGTGCCAGCAGCCAAACCAACACCGGGGAGCTGTTTTTT

V gene: TRBV27
J gene: TRBJ2-3
D gene: -
clone size: -
CDR3 protein: CASSFIVPSHRTDTQYF
CDR3 DNA: TGTGCCAGCAGTTTTATAGTCCCCAGTCACCGCACAGATACGCAGTATTTT

V gene: TRBV2
J gene: TRBJ1-1
D gene: -
clone size: -
CDR3 protein: CASRGLEAFF
CDR3 DNA: TGTGCCAGCAGGGGGCTGGAAGCTTTCTTT

V gene: TRBV5-4
J gene: TRBJ2-1
D gene: -
clone size: -
CDR3 protein: CASSPGGTEQFF
CDR3 DNA: TGTGCCAGCAGCCCGGGGGGCACTGAGCAGTTCTTC

V gene: TRBV29-1
J gene: TRBJ1-1
D gene: -
clone size: -
CDR3 protein: CSVVDNTEAFF
CDR3 DNA: TGCAGCGTTGTCGACAACACTGAAGCTTTCTTT

V gene: TRBV29-1
J gene: TRBJ1-1
D gene: -
clone size: -
CDR3 protein: CSVEVGTEAFF
CDR3 DNA: TGCAGCGTTGAAGTCGGCACTGAAGCTTTCTTT

V gene: TRBV4-1
J gene: TRBJ1-2
D gene: TRBD1
clone size: -
CDR3 protein: CASRATGGYGYTF
CDR3 DNA: TGCGCCAGCAGAGCGACAGGGGGATATGGCTACACCTTC

V gene: TRBV29-1
J gene: TRBJ2-7
D gene: -
clone size: -
CDR3 protein: CSVVGDMGLREQYF
CDR3 DNA: TGCAGCGTTGTGGGGGACATGGGGCTCCGCGAGCAGTACTTC

V gene: TRBV18
J gene: TRBJ2-3
D gene: -
clone size: -
CDR3 protein: CASSPLTGSSTDTQYF
CDR3 DNA: TGTGCCAGCTCACCCTTGACAGGATCTAGCACAGATACGCAGTATTTT

V gene: TRBV29-1
J gene: TRBJ1-1
D gene: -
clone size: -
CDR3 protein: CSVEENTEAFF
CDR3 DNA: TGCAGCGTTGAAGAAAACACTGAAGCTTTCTTT

V gene: TRBV30
J gene: TRBJ1-5
D gene: -
clone size: -
CDR3 protein: CAWSSRGRNQPQHF
CDR3 DNA: TGTGCCTGGAGTTCTAGAGGCCGCAATCAGCCCCAGCATTTT

V gene: TRBV5-4
J gene: TRBJ2-7
D gene: TRBD1
clone size: -
CDR3 protein: CASSFDRGHYEQYF
CDR3 DNA: TGTGCCAGCAGCTTCGACAGGGGGCATTACGAGCAGTACTTC

V gene: TRBV3-1
J gene: TRBJ1-3
D gene: -
clone size: -
CDR3 protein: CASSQMEIPPGNAIYF
CDR3 DNA: TGTGCCAGCAGCCAAATGGAGATTCCCCCTGGAAACGCCATATATTTT

V gene: TRBV5-1
J gene: TRBJ2-7
D gene: -
clone size: -
CDR3 protein: CASSRRLKLGNSYEQYF
CDR3 DNA: TGCGCCAGCAGCCGCCGGTTGAAGCTAGGTAACTCCTACGAGCAGTACTTC

V gene: TRBV3-1
J gene: TRBJ1-1
D gene: -
clone size: -
CDR3 protein: CASSQEGLGEGEAFF
CDR3 DNA: TGTGCCAGCAGCCAAGAGGGTTTGGGTGAGGGTGAAGCTTTCTTT

V gene: TRBV6-4
J gene: TRBJ2-3
D gene: -
clone size: -
CDR3 protein: CASSDRAEDTQYF
CDR3 DNA: TGTGCCAGCAGTGACAGGGCGGAAGATACGCAGTATTTT

V gene: TRBV12-3/TRBV12-4
J gene: TRBJ1-5
D gene: -
clone size: few
CDR3 protein: CASSPDSYQPQHF
CDR3 DNA: TGTGCCAGCAGTCCCGACAGTTATCAGCCCCAGCATTTT

V gene: TRBV2
J gene: TRBJ1-4
D gene: -
clone size: -
CDR3 protein: CASSGGESATEKLFF
CDR3 DNA: TGTGCCAGCAGTGGGGGGGAAAGTGCTACCGAAAAACTGTTTTTT

V gene: TRBV6-1
J gene: TRBJ1-4
D gene: TRBD1
clone size: -
CDR3 protein: CASRLTGVSTNEKLFF
CDR3 DNA: TGTGCCAGCAGGCTAACAGGGGTCTCAACTAATGAAAAACTGTTTTTT

V gene: TRBV6-5
J gene: TRBJ1-5
D gene: -
clone size: -
CDR3 protein: CASGGYQPQHF
CDR3 DNA: TGTGCCAGCGGGGGTTACCAGCCCCAGCATTTT